This paragraph covers one T cell receptor (beta chain) sequence. The V gene lost 0 bases and the J gene lost 3 bases, with 9 bases spanning the gap. The CDR3 runs to 15 residues. The germline V gene has CDR1 WNHNN and CDR2 SYGVQD (reference sequence). The data were taken from a study of T cell changes during pregnancy in multiple sclerosis. The protocol was immunoSEQ multiplex PCR, while the TCRdb copy is restricted to in-frame clones and leaves out a portion. The sample has 90,000 or so clones; 80% to 95% are singletons. The receptor was derived from a female donor with multiple sclerosis, enrolled in a pregnancy study. Sample: peripheral blood, taken in the first trimester of pregnancy. This chain uses TRBV10-1 with TRBJ1-5; perhaps TRBD1 as D (6 bases). CDR3 coding DNA: TGCGCCAGCAGTGAGTCGGACAGCCACAATCAGCCCCAGCATTTT. Its translation: CASSESDSHNQPQHF.